Described below is a single T cell receptor (beta chain) sequence and its context. Its cognate antigen is unknown. Assay: immunoSEQ multiplex PCR; the TCRdb copy retains only in-frame clones and omits some. The profile shows over 45,000 clones, about 80% of them singletons. This record belongs to a study of T cells in localized non-small cell lung cancer. Study-wide findings and caveats: Heterogeneity remains possible because sequencing was limited to only one tumor region. Adjacent lung had a median approximately 57 of the 100 largest tumor clones. A denser population of T cells in blood accompanied longer overall survival.

The CDR3 is 12 residues long. V lost 4 bases to trimming and J lost 4 bases, with 9 bases between them. Germline assignment: CDR1 SGHKS and CDR2 YYEKEE (reference sequence). This chain connects TRBV5-5 to TRBJ2-7, with D unclear. The receptor's source is a man aged 40-75 years with stage I squamous cell lung carcinoma. The specimen comprised peripheral blood, sampled before any cancer treatment. CDR3 nucleotides: TGTGCCAGCAGCCCCCGTTTATACGAGCAGTACTTC. Amino acid sequence: CASSPRLYEQYF.